This T cell receptor (beta chain) was retrieved from a study of blood T cell repertoires in COVID-19. Study overall: Samples came from the United States, Italy and Spain, spanning acute and convalescent COVID-19.

As handled by the study authors: Amplification of reference gene primers was used by the study to estimate nucleated cell counts. TCRdb keeps only in-frame clones here, not all; method: immunoSEQ multiplex PCR. V and J calls and clone size are copied from that table; D and trimming were computed from the DNA. The sample carries about 270,000 clones, around nine tenths recorded once. Germline-derived CDR1 and CDR2 are MNHEY and SMNVEV (reference sequence). The CDR3 is made up of 16 amino acids. V was cut by 5 bases and J by 7 bases, with 23 bases left in between. The clonotype originates from a woman aged 55-70 years who had recovered from COVID-19. The V call is TRBV27, the J call TRBJ1-2; no definite D call. Source material: peripheral blood. CDR3 in DNA: TGTGCCAGCAGTCGACGGGAGGCTCGGCGGGGAGGTGGCTACACCTTC. Translated: CASSRREARRGGGYTF.